The source of this T cell receptor (beta chain) is a study of shared clonotypes between healthy human individuals. Study information: CD4 naive cells filled three plates per donor, CD4 memory three, CD8 naive two and CD8 memory one. Points from the study as a whole: Clonotype sharing across donors was expected to vary with sequencing depth.

As for this clone: Its antigen is undetermined.

TCRdb's table, derived via immunoSEQ multiplex PCR, lists solely in-frame clones and lacks some. The data contain 2 million to 3 million clones, 93% of them singletons. The junction had 8 bases not matched to a gene; V was cut back by 4 bases and J by 8 bases. There are 14 residues in the CDR3. Germline loops: CDR1 SGHDN, CDR2 FVKESK. None of the donors, who were healthy HIV-negative adults, had recently had acute infections or vaccinations. This chain joins TRBV14 and TRBJ1-2; 9 bases are a match to TRBD1. The source material was naive CD4+ T cells from PBMCs. Subset of the sample: CD45RA+ positively selected. This receptor was identified in a young man in good health. Some clones in this sample may be carry-over from other donors' samples. In DNA, the CDR3 is TGTGCCAGCAGCCCGATCGACAGGGGGAAAGGCTACACCTTC. Protein: CASSPIDRGKGYTF.